This T cell receptor beta chain was sequenced for a study of Ad26.COV2.S vaccination and SARS-CoV-2 variants. Study-wide results and limits: Responses of spike-specific T cells (both CD8+ and CD4+) reportedly showed substantial breadth after vaccination. Non-spike TCR breadth was similar in vaccine and placebo recipients.

Libraries were prepared by immunoSEQ multiplex PCR; TCRdb keeps only in-frame clonotypes and omits some of them. The sample yields 380,000 or so clones, 80% to 90% seen once. The J segment lost 4 bases and the V segment lost 5 bases, leaving 7 bases of the junction unmatched. Germline V gene sequence: CDR1 SGHRS, CDR2 YFSETQ. The CDR3 is 14 residues long. Remarks on this clone: The antigen is unknown.

Treatment noted: about 20 received Ad26.COV2.S at low or high dose, single or two shots; 5 received placebo; per-sample allocation not given. Vaccine and placebo recipients were sampled on day 63 after the first injection. The V gene is TRBV5-1, the J gene TRBJ2-3; TRBD1 matches at 7 bases. This receptor was obtained from a person between 18 and 65 years old who received the Ad26.COV2.S COVID-19 vaccine or a placebo. The starting material was peripheral blood, obtained in a trial of Ad26.COV2.S vaccine versus placebo. The CDR3 DNA reads as TGCGCCAGCAGTTACTCAGGGGGACCAGATACGCAGTATTTT. It codes for CASSYSGGPDTQYF.